This T cell receptor beta chain is from a study of cytomegalovirus exposure and HLA in healthy donors. Study results and limitations: The likely origin of a cluster of highly shared sequence variants was a sequencing artifact. One later analysis reportedly identified an Asian-associated ancestry cluster that showed fewer N-insertions than the approximately 700-donor mean. It was reported that TCR beta sequences correctly inferred the HLA-A and HLA-B alleles for most subjects.

Both 60 Vbeta primers and 13 Jbeta primers went into the PCR. Clones were sequenced by immunoSEQ multiplex PCR, and TCRdb holds only the in-frame ones, with some missing. Counted here are some 140,000 clones, roughly 70% occurring once; the ten biggest clones make up approximately 2.3%. On this clone: No antigen is known for it.

This CDR3 comprises 13 residues. Germline lookup yields CDR1 KGHSH and CDR2 LQKENI. Between the trimmed V and J ends, which lost 3 bases and 0 bases, there was a span of 3 bases. This clonotype originated in a man under 40 in good health and CMV-seronegative. This chain connects TRBV18 to TRBJ2-4; no clear D gene. Sequenced: PBMCs. For the CDR3, the DNA is TGTGCCAGCTCACCTATAGCCAAAAACATTCAGTACTTC. Its protein product is CASSPIAKNIQYF. The whole variable domain, remainder taken from reference TRBV18 and TRBJ2-4, is NAGVMQNPRHLVRRRGQEARLRCSPMKGHSHVYWYRQLPEEGLKFMVYLQKENIIDESGMPKERFSAEFPKEGPSILRIQQVVRGDSAAYFCASSPIAKNIQYFGAGTRLSVL.